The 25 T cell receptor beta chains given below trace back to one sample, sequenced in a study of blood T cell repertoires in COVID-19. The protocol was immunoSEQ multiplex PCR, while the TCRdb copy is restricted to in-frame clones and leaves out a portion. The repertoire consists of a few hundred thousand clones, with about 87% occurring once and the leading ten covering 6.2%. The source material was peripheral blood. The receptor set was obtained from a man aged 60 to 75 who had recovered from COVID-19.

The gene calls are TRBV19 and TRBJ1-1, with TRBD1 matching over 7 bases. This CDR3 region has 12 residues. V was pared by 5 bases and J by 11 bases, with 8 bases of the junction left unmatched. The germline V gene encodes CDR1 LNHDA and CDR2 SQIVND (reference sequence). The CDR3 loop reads CASSQYRGLAFF. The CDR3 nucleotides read TGTGCCAGTAGTCAATACAGGGGATTGGCTTTCTTT.

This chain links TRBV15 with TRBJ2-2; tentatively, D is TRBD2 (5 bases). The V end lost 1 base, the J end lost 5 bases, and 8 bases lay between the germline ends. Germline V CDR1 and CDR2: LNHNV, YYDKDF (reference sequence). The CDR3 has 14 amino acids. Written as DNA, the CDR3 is TGTGCCACCAGCAGAGTACGCGGGACCGGGGAGCTGTTTTTT. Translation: CATSRVRGTGELFF.

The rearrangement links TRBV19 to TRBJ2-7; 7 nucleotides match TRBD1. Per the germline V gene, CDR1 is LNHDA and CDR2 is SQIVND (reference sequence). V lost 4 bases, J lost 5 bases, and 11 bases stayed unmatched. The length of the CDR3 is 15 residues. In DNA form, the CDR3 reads TGTGCCAGTAGTACCAACCGGGACAGTTCCCACGAGCAGTACTTC. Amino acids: CASSTNRDSSHEQYF.

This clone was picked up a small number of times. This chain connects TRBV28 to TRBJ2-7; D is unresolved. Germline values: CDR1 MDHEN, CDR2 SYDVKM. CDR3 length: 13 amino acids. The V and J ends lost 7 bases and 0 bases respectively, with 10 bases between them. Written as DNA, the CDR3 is TGTGCCAGCACTAGGCTCCCCTCCTACGAGCAGTACTTC. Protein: CASTRLPSYEQYF.

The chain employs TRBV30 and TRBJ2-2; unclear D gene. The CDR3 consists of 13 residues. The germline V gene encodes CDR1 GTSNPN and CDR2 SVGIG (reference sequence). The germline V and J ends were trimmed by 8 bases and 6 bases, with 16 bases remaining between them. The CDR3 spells CARATGWAGELFF. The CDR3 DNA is TGTGCCCGCGCGACCGGGTGGGCCGGGGAGCTGTTTTTT.

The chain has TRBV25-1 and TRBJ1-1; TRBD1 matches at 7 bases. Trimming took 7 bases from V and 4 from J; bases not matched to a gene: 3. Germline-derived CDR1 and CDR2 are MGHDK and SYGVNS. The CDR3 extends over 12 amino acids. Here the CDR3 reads CASKTGVTEAFF. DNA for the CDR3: TGTGCCAGCAAAACAGGGGTCACTGAAGCTTTCTTT.

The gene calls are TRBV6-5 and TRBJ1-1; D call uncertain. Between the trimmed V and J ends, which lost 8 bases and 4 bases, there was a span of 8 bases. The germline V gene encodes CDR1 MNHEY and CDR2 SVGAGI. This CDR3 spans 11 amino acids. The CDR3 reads CASRGVTEAFF. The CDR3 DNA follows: TGTGCCAGCCGAGGAGTCACTGAAGCTTTCTTT.

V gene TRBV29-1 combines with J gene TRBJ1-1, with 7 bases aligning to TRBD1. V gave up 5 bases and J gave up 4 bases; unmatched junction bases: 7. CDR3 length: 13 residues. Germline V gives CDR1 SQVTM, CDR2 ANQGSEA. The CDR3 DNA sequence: TGCAGCGTTCCCGACAGGGCCGCCACTGAAGCTTTCTTT. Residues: CSVPDRAATEAFF.

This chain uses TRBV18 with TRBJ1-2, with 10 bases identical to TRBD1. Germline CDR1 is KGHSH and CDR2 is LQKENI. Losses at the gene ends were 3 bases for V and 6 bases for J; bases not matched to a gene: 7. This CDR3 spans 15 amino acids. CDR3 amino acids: CASSPRQGAQDGYTF. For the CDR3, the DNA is TGTGCCAGCTCACCCCGACAGGGGGCGCAGGATGGCTACACCTTC.

This CDR3 is CAWTQGAHLNTGELFF. DNA of the CDR3: TGTGCCTGGACCCAGGGGGCCCATCTGAACACCGGGGAGCTGTTTTTT. V and J are TRBV30 and TRBJ2-2; 8 positions agree with TRBD1. This CDR3 region has 16 residues. V lost 4 bases and J lost 1; bases outside the gene matches: 8. CDR1 and CDR2 from the germline V gene are GTSNPN and SVGIG (reference sequence).

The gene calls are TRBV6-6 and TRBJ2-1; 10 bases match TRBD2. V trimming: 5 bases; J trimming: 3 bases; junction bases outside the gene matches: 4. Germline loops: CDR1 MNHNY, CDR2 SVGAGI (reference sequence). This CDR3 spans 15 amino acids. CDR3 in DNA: TGTGCCAGCAGTCTTCCTAGCGGGGGCTACAATGAGCAGTTCTTC. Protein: CASSLPSGGYNEQFF.

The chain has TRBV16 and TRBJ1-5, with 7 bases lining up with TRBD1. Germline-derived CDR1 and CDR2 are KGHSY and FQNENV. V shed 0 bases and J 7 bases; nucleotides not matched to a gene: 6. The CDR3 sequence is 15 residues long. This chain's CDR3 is CASSQSPTGVQPQHF. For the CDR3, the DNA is TGTGCCAGCAGCCAATCGCCCACAGGGGTCCAGCCCCAGCATTTT.

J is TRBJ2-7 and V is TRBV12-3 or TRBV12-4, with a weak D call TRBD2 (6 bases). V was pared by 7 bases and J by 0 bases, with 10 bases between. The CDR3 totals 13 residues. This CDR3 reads CASTRGASYEQYF. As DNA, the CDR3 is TGTGCCAGCACCCGCGGGGCCTCCTACGAGCAGTACTTC.

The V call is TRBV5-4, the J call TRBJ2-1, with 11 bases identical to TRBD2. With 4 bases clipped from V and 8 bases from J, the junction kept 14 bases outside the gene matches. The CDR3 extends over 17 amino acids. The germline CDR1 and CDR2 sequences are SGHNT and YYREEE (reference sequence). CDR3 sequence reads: CASSPAPFSGGAYEQFF. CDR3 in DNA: TGTGCCAGCAGCCCCGCCCCTTTTAGCGGGGGGGCATATGAGCAGTTCTTC.

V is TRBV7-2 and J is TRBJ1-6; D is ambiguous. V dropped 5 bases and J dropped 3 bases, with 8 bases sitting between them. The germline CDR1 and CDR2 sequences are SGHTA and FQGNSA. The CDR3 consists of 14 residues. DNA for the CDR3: TGTGCCAGCAGCCCGGGGATCTATAATTCACCCCTCCACTTT. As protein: CASSPGIYNSPLHF.

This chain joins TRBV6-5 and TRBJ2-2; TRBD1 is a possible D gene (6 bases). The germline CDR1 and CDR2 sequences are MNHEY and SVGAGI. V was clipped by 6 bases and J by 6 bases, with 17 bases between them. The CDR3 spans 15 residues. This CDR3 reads CASRARGIVAGELFF. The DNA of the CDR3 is TGTGCCAGCAGAGCCAGGGGAATTGTCGCCGGGGAGCTGTTTTTT.

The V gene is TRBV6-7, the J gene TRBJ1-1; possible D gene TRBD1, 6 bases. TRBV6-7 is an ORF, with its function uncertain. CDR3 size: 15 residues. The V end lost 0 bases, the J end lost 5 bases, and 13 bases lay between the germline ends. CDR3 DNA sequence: TGTGCCAGCAGTTACTCGAGGCCGAGGGGGACTGAAGCTTTCTTT. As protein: CASSYSRPRGTEAFF.

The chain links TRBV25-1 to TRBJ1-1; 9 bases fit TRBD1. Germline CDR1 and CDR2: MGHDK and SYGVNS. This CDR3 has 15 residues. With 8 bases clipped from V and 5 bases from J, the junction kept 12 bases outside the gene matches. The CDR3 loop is CASAPPGQGGTEAFF. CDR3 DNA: TGTGCCAGCGCTCCACCGGGACAGGGAGGGACTGAAGCTTTCTTT. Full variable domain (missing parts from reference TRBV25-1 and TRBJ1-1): EADIYQTPRYLVIGTGKKITLECSQTMGHDKMYWYQQDPGMELHLIHYSYGVNSTEKGDLSSESTVSRIRTEHFPLTLESARPSHTSQYLCASAPPGQGGTEAFFGQGTRLTVV.

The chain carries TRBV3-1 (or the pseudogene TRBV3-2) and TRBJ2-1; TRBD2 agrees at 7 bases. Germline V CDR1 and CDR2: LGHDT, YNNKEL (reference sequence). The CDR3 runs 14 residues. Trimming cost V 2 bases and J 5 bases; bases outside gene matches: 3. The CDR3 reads CASSQSGADNEQFF. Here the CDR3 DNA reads TGTGCCAGCAGCCAAAGCGGGGCAGACAATGAGCAGTTCTTC.

CDR3 sequence: CATSDNSYRESYEQYF. CDR3 coding DNA: TGTGCCACCAGTGATAACTCCTACAGGGAGTCCTACGAGCAGTACTTC. This sequence joins TRBV24-1 and TRBJ2-7; D perhaps matches TRBD1 (6 bases). Germline V lookup: CDR1 KGHDR, CDR2 SFDVKD. V lost 3 bases to trimming and J lost 1 base, with 15 bases between them. The CDR3 extends over 16 amino acids.

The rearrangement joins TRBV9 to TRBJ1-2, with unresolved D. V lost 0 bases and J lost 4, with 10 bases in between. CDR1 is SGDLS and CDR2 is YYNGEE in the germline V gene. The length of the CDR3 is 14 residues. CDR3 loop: CASSVEGGFYGYTF. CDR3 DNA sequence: TGTGCCAGCAGCGTAGAGGGAGGGTTCTATGGCTACACCTTC.

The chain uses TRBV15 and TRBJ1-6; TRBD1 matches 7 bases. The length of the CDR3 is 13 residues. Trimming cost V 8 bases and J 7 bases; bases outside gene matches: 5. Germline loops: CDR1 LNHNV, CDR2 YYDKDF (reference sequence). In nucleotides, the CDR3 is TGTGCCACCCGAGACAGGGCGAATTCACCCCTCCACTTT. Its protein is CATRDRANSPLHF.

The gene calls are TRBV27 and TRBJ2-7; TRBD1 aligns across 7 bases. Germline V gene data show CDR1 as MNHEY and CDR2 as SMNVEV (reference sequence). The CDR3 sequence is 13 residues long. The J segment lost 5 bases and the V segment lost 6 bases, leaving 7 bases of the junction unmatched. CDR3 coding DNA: TGTGCCAGCAGCGCCCACGACAGGGACGAGCAGTACTTC. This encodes CASSAHDRDEQYF.

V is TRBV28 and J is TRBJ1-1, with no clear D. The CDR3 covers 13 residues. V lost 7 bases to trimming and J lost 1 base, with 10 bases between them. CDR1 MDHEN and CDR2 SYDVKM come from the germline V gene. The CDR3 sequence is CASNPAENTEAFF. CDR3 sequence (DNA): TGTGCCAGCAACCCCGCAGAGAACACTGAAGCTTTCTTT.

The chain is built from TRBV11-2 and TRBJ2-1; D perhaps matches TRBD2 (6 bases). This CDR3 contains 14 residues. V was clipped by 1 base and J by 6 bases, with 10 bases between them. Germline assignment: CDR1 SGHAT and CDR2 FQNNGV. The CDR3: CASSLVGTFNEQFF. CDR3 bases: TGTGCCAGCAGCTTAGTCGGGACTTTCAATGAGCAGTTCTTC.